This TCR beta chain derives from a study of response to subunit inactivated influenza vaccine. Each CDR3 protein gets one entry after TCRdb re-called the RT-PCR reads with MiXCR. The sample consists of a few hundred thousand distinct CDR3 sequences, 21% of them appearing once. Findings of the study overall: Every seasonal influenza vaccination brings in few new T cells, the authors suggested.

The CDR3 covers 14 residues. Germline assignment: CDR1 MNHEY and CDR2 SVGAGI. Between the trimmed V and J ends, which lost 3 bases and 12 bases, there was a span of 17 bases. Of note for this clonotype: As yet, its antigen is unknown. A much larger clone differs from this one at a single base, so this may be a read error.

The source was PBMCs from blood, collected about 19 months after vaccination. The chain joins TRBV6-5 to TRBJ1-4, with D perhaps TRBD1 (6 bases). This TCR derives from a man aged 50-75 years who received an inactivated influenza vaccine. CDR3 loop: CASSYTGAKEELFF. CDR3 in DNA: TGTGCCAGCAGTTATACGGGGGCTAAGGAAGAACTGTTTTTT.